The text below deals with one T cell receptor beta chain. Its antigen is not known. These data are taken from a study of shared clonotypes between healthy human individuals. Study background: Donors had three CD4 naive, three CD4 memory, two CD8 naive and one CD8 memory plate apiece.

Germline V lookup: CDR1 MNHNS, CDR2 SASEGT. The CDR3 sequence is 15 residues long. V lost 4 bases and J 5 bases, leaving 17 bases between the germline ends. CD45RO negativity and positive selection for CCR7 defined naive CD8 cells, a population that excluded terminally differentiated effector memory CD45RA+ cells. As handled by the study authors: ImmunoSEQ junction-only sequences lacked quality scores, so their filtering differed. TCRdb's table, derived via immunoSEQ multiplex PCR, lists solely in-frame clones and lacks some. V and J calls plus clone size are reproduced from that table; the DNA served to infer D and trimming. The sample consists of around 1.9 million clones, around 93% of them appearing once. Study-level results: Sharing across four donors was highest in naive CD4 (around 5%) and lowest in memory CD8 (roughly 0.4%). Apart from blood, nothing was sampled; tissue repertoires likely differ.

The TCR sequence derives from a man aged 18 to 35 in good health. Some clones in this sample may be carry-over from other donors' samples. Sequenced sample: naive CD8+ T cells from PBMCs. The chain combines TRBV6-1 with TRBJ2-5, with D perhaps assigned TRBD1 or TRBD2 (5 bases each). The CDR3 DNA reads as TGTGCCAGCAGTGTCAGGGTCTCGGGAACGGAGACCCAGTACTTC. This encodes CASSVRVSGTETQYF.